The present T cell receptor (beta chain) was sequenced within a study of T cell repertoires in ileal Crohn's disease. Indicated time point: proximal margin of the surgical specimen (macroscopically non-inflamed). Adults with ileal or ileocolonic Crohn's disease and an indication for resection were eligible. Sequencing used immunoSEQ multiplex PCR; TCRdb keeps in-frame clones, though not all of them. This table has some 5,000 clones, around nine tenths appearing once. V gave up 3 bases and J gave up 5 bases, with 13 bases separating them. The CDR3 is 15 amino acids. Germline lookup yields CDR1 LGHNA and CDR2 YNFKEQ.

The V and J genes are TRBV4-2 and TRBJ2-2; D perhaps matches TRBD2 (5 bases). The specimen sequenced was ileal tissue. This TCR was recovered from an adult with Crohn's disease. The CDR3 coding sequence is TGTGCCAGCAGCCAGGACTGGGGTTTGACCGGGGAGCTGTTTTTT. This gives the protein CASSQDWGLTGELFF.